This T cell receptor (beta chain) was observed in a study of T cell changes during pregnancy in multiple sclerosis. CDR1 MNHEY and CDR2 SVGAGI come from the germline V gene. The germline V and J ends were trimmed by 6 bases and 6 bases, with 18 bases remaining between them. This CDR3 is built from 15 residues. TCRdb's table, derived via immunoSEQ multiplex PCR, lists solely in-frame clones and lacks some. This table has about 47,000 clones, 80% to 95% appearing once. The clonotype was recovered from a female donor with multiple sclerosis, enrolled in a pregnancy study. Material: peripheral blood, obtained in the third trimester of pregnancy. The chain recombines TRBV6-5 with TRBJ1-5; maybe TRBD1 (5 bases). CDR3: CASSTHRAQGQPQHF. The CDR3, as DNA: TGTGCCAGCAGCACCCATAGGGCCCAGGGTCAGCCCCAGCATTTT.